The 22 T cell receptor beta chains below all came from one sample that was sequenced in a study of cytomegalovirus exposure and HLA in healthy donors. Vbeta (60) and Jbeta (13) primers were used in the PCR. Using immunoSEQ multiplex PCR, the repertoire was profiled, and TCRdb retains in-frame clones only, with some absent. The profile covers 97,000 or so clones, with around 63% appearing a single time and about 4.4% taken by the ten largest. What was sequenced was PBMCs. Receptors originate from a human donor in good health.

This CDR3 reads CASSLDIGSYEQYF. The CDR3 coding sequence is TGTGCCAGCAGCTTGGATATCGGCTCCTACGAGCAGTACTTC. The gene calls are TRBV5-8 and TRBJ2-7; the D is unclear. V shed 0 bases and J shed 0 bases, with 7 bases lying between them. Germline CDR1 reads SGHTS; CDR2 reads YDEGEE. The CDR3 is made up of 14 amino acids.

The chain is built from TRBV10-3 and TRBJ2-5, with 8 positions matching TRBD2. The J call may be in error: the DNA end matches TRBJ2-7 better. Germline V lookup: CDR1 ENHRY, CDR2 SYGVKD. This CDR3 has 14 amino acids. CDR3 region: CAIRAQREMVEQYF. CDR3 sequence (DNA): TGTGCCATCAGGGCCCAGCGGGAGATGGTCGAGCAGTACTTC.

V and J are TRBV5-1 and TRBJ2-3; the D is unclear. Per the germline V gene, CDR1 is SGHRS and CDR2 is YFSETQ. This CDR3 region has 14 residues. Trimming took off 0 bases at V and 5 bases at J, with 10 bases between the two ends. The CDR3 is CASSLATTVDTQYF. The CDR3 DNA follows: TGCGCCAGCAGCTTGGCTACCACGGTAGATACGCAGTATTTT.

This clone showed up just once. J is TRBJ2-1 and V is TRBV11-2, with TRBD2 matching 12 bases. After removal of 5 bases from V and 5 bases from J, the junction contained 7 bases not matched to a gene. Germline V gives CDR1 SGHAT, CDR2 FQNNGV. The CDR3 sequence is 16 residues long. DNA for the CDR3: TGTGCCAGCAGCCAAGAACTAGCGGGAGGAAACAATGAGCAGTTCTTC. Protein sequence: CASSQELAGGNNEQFF.

This clone was seen a single time. The V and J genes are TRBV5-1 and TRBJ2-3; 8 bases line up with TRBD2. The ends lost 5 bases at V and 0 bases at J; junction bases unmatched: 5. The CDR3 is 15 residues long. The germline V gene encodes CDR1 SGHRS and CDR2 YFSETQ. In DNA, the CDR3 is TGCGCCAGCAGGTTTTCTAGCGGGAGCACAGATACGCAGTATTTT. Amino acids: CASRFSSGSTDTQYF.

Only a few counts were recorded for this clone. The sample carries other DNA sequences with the same CDR3. V is TRBV2 and J is TRBJ2-7, with D perhaps TRBD2 (5 bases). V was cut by 4 bases and J by 0 bases, with 10 bases left in between. This CDR3 is 14 amino acids long. The V gene's germline CDR1 is SNHLY and CDR2 FYNNEI. CDR3: CASSGGLLSYEQYF. Here the CDR3 DNA reads TGTGCCAGCAGTGGCGGGCTCCTCTCCTACGAGCAGTACTTC.

The chain links TRBV4-1 to TRBJ2-5; TRBD2 matches at 13 bases. The CDR3 is 16 residues long. Per the germline V gene, CDR1 is MGHRA and CDR2 is YSYEKL. The V gene end was trimmed by 5 bases and the J gene end by 3 bases; junction bases not matched to a gene: 6. The CDR3 sequence is CASSDPGLAGEETQYF. In DNA, the CDR3 is TGCGCCAGCAGCGACCCCGGACTAGCGGGAGAAGAGACCCAGTACTTC.

This clone appeared once. This chain connects TRBV11-2 to TRBJ2-2; no firm D call. Germline V gives CDR1 SGHAT, CDR2 FQNNGV. CDR3 length: 16 residues. V shed 5 bases and J shed 0 bases, with 13 bases lying between them. The CDR3 bases are TGTGCCAGCAGCGCAAACAAGTTCGCGAACACCGGGGAGCTGTTTTTT. Amino acid sequence: CASSANKFANTGELFF.

The chain is built from TRBV5-4 and TRBJ2-7; 13 bases agree with TRBD2. CDR1 is SGHNT and CDR2 is YYREEE in the germline V gene (reference sequence). V lost 0 bases and J lost 5; bases outside the gene matches: 5. The CDR3 covers 16 residues. The CDR3 DNA reads as TGTGCCAGCAGCTTGGACGGACTAGCGGGGGAAAACGAGCAGTACTTC. Encoded protein: CASSLDGLAGENEQYF.

V gene TRBV6-1 combines with J gene TRBJ1-1, with D possibly being TRBD1 (5 bases). The CDR3 extends over 14 amino acids. CDR1 is MNHNS and CDR2 is SASEGT in the germline V gene. The ends were cut back, 6 bases at V and 4 bases at J, with 15 bases in the middle. In DNA, the CDR3 is TGTGCCAGCAGGGGGGGGGTGGTGGCCACTGAAGCTTTCTTT. Protein: CASRGGVVATEAFF.

The rearrangement joins TRBV19 to TRBJ1-1, with no clear D. Germline loops: CDR1 LNHDA, CDR2 SQIVND (reference sequence). Deletions cut 1 base from V and 1 base from J, with 10 bases between. This CDR3 has 15 residues. The CDR3 bases are TGTGCCAGTAGTATAGTCACCGGAGGGAACACTGAAGCTTTCTTT. This gives the protein CASSIVTGGNTEAFF.

V is TRBV6-1 and J is TRBJ1-6; 7 bases line up with TRBD1. V lost 6 bases, J lost 8 bases, and 4 bases stayed unmatched. The CDR3 spans 13 residues. Germline V gene sequence: CDR1 MNHNS, CDR2 SASEGT. The CDR3 protein is CASSDRADSPLHF. Here the CDR3 DNA reads TGTGCCAGCAGCGACAGGGCGGATTCACCCCTCCACTTT.

CDR3 in amino acids: CASTKSGLAETYEQYF. The DNA of the CDR3 is TGTGCCAGCACCAAATCGGGACTAGCGGAAACCTACGAGCAGTACTTC. The chain carries TRBV5-4 and TRBJ2-7, with 11 bases fitting TRBD2. The germline gives CDR1 SGHNT, CDR2 YYREEE (reference sequence). The CDR3 runs 16 residues. V was pared by 6 bases and J by 2 bases, with 10 bases of the junction left unmatched.

The chain carries TRBV7-2 and TRBJ2-1; 13 bases are shared with TRBD2. V gave up 3 bases and J gave up 7 bases; unmatched junction bases: 6. The length of the CDR3 is 16 residues. Germline V gives CDR1 SGHTA, CDR2 FQGNSA. The CDR3 loop is CASSFRTSGSWNEQFF. Written as DNA, the CDR3 is TGTGCCAGCAGCTTTCGGACTAGCGGGAGCTGGAATGAGCAGTTCTTC.

This clone occurred a few times. The chain has TRBV28 and TRBJ1-5; 9 bases match TRBD1. Losses at the gene ends were 2 bases for V and 3 bases for J; bases not matched to a gene: 2. Germline loops: CDR1 MDHEN, CDR2 SYDVKM. The CDR3 spans 15 residues. CDR3 region: CASSLRTGVNQPQHF. The CDR3 nucleotides are TGTGCCAGCAGTTTAAGGACAGGGGTCAATCAGCCCCAGCATTTT.

The chain employs TRBV5-1 and TRBJ2-1, with 12 bases identical to TRBD2. With V trimmed by 2 bases and J by 8 bases, 17 bases remained unmatched. Germline assignment: CDR1 SGHRS and CDR2 YFSETQ. The CDR3 is 19 amino acids. The CDR3 bases are TGCGCCAGCAGCTTTCCAGGTAGAGAGACTAGCGGGAGTATTTATGAGCAGTTCTTC. This codes for CASSFPGRETSGSIYEQFF.

The V gene is TRBV6-4, the J gene TRBJ1-1, with D maybe TRBD1 (6 bases). The CDR3 extends over 13 amino acids. Germline V gives CDR1 MRHNA, CDR2 SNTAGT. Trimming took 1 base from V and 7 from J, leaving 10 bases between them. The CDR3 DNA reads as TGTGCCAGCAGTGACTTAGGGACAAATGAAGCTTTCTTT. Translated: CASSDLGTNEAFF.

A single count supports this clone. This chain joins TRBV30 and TRBJ2-1; 8 nucleotides match TRBD2. The ends lost 5 bases at V and 7 bases at J; junction bases unmatched: 7. The CDR3 is 13 residues long. Germline loops: CDR1 GTSNPN, CDR2 SVGIG (reference sequence). CDR3 residues: CAWEAGVGNEQFF. Written as DNA, the CDR3 is TGTGCCTGGGAAGCGGGAGTTGGTAATGAGCAGTTCTTC.

The chain uses TRBV5-1 and TRBJ2-5; D perhaps matches TRBD2 (5 bases). Trimming pared 4 bases from V and 4 bases from J, leaving 20 bases between. The CDR3 covers 16 residues. Germline lookup yields CDR1 SGHRS and CDR2 YFSETQ. The CDR3 nucleotides read TGCGCCAGCAGCCCCTCGACAAGTGGAGGTCGAGAGACCCAGTACTTC. This encodes CASSPSTSGGRETQYF.

V gene TRBV10-2 combines with J gene TRBJ1-2; possibly TRBD1 for D (6 bases). V gave up 5 bases and J gave up 3 bases, with 10 bases separating them. The germline gives CDR1 WSHSY, CDR2 SAAADI. The CDR3 extends over 13 amino acids. This chain's CDR3 is CASSLGGDYGYTF. The DNA of the CDR3 is TGCGCCAGCAGTTTAGGGGGGGACTATGGCTACACCTTC.

This clone was picked up a small number of times. The V call is TRBV5-1, the J call TRBJ2-5; D might be TRBD2 (5 bases). Per germline, CDR1 SGHRS and CDR2 YFSETQ. V was cut by 1 base and J by 11 bases, with 18 bases left in between. CDR3 size: 14 residues. The CDR3 region is CASSLRVGSLEQYF. The CDR3 DNA reads as TGCGCCAGCAGCTTGCGTGTGGGGAGTCTTGAGCAGTACTTC.

The chain uses TRBV5-6 and TRBJ1-3, with 7 bases fitting TRBD1. Trimming at V came to 0 bases and at J to 3 bases, leaving 3 bases not matched to a gene. The V gene's germline CDR1 is SGHDT and CDR2 YYEEEE. The length of the CDR3 is 15 residues. This CDR3 reads CASSLGTGHGNTIYF. The CDR3 nucleotides read TGTGCCAGCAGCTTGGGGACAGGCCATGGAAACACCATATATTTT. The full variable domain, with the rest looked up from reference TRBV5-6 and TRBJ1-3, is DAGVTQSPTHLIKTRGQQVTLRCSPKSGHDTVSWYQQALGQGPQFIFQYYEEEERQRGNFPDRFSGHQFPNYSSELNVNALLLGDSALYLCASSLGTGHGNTIYFGEGSWLTVV.